This T cell receptor beta chain was profiled in a study of cytomegalovirus exposure and HLA in healthy donors. CDR3 length equals 19 residues. Germline CDR1 and CDR2: LNHDA and SQIVND (reference sequence). The V segment lost 6 bases and the J segment 4 bases; nucleotides outside the gene matches: 23. The study ran its PCR with 60 Vbeta and 13 Jbeta primers. TCRdb keeps only in-frame clones here, not all; method: immunoSEQ multiplex PCR. Found here are some 190,000 clones, 75% to 90% of them singletons; the top ten hold around 1.4%. This clonotype was obtained from a girl aged 5-17 years in good health and CMV-seropositive. Sequenced sample: PBMCs. This chain uses TRBV19 with TRBJ1-2; 7 positions agree with TRBD1. The CDR3 loop reads CASRSLLRQGSWNLYGYTF. The DNA of the CDR3 is TGTGCCAGTAGATCCCTTTTACGACAGGGCAGTTGGAACCTCTATGGCTACACCTTC.